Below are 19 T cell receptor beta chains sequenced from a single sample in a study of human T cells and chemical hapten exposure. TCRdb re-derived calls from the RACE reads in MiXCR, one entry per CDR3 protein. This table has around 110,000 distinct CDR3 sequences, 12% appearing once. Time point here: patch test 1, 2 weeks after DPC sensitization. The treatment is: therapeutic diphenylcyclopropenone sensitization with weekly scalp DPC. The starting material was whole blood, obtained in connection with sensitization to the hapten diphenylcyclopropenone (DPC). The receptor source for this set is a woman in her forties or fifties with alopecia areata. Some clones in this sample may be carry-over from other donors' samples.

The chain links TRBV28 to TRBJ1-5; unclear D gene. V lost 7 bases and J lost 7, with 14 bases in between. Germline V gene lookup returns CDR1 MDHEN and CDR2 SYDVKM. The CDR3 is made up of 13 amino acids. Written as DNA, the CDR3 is TGTGCCAGCATCTTTTCCCGAGGCCAGCCCCAGCATTTT. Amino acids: CASIFSRGQPQHF.

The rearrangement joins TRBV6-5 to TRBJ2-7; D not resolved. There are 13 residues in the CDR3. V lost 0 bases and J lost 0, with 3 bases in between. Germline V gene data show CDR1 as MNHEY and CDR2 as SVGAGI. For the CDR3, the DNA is TGTGCCAGCAGTTACTCTGACTCCTACGAGCAGTACTTC. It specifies CASSYSDSYEQYF.

Here the CDR3 reads CASSHGRNTDTQYF. CDR3 bases: TGTGCCAGCTCACACGGACGAAACACAGATACGCAGTATTTT. This chain links TRBV18 with TRBJ2-3; D call uncertain. CDR3 length: 14 residues. V dropped 4 bases and J dropped 2 bases, with 10 bases sitting between them. Germline CDR1 KGHSH, CDR2 LQKENI.

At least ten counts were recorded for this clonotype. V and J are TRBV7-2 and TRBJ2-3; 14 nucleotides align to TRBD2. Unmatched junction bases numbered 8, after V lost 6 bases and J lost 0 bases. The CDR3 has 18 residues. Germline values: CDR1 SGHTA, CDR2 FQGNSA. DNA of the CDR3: TGTGCCAGCAGTTATAGACTAGCGGGGGGGACTAGCACAGATACGCAGTATTTT. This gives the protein CASSYRLAGGTSTDTQYF.

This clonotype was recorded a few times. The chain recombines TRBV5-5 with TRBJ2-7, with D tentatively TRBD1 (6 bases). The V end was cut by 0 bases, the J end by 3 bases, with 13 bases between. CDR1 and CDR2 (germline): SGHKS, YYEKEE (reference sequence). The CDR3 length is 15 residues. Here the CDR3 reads CASSLGGLTRYEQYF. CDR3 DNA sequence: TGTGCCAGCAGCTTGGGGGGGCTGACCCGCTACGAGCAGTACTTC.

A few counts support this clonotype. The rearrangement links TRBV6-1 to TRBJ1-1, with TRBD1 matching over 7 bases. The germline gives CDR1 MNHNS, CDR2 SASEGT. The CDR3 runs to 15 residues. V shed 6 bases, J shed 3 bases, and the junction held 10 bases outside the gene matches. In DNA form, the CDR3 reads TGTGCCAGCAGCGCAGCAGGGGGGGCCTACACTGAAGCTTTCTTT. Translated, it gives CASSAAGGAYTEAFF.

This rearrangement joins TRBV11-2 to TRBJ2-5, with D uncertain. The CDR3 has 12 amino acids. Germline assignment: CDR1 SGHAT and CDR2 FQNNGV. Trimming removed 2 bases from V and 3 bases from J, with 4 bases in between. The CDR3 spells CASSLSKETQYF. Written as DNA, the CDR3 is TGTGCCAGCAGCTTATCAAAAGAGACCCAGTACTTC.

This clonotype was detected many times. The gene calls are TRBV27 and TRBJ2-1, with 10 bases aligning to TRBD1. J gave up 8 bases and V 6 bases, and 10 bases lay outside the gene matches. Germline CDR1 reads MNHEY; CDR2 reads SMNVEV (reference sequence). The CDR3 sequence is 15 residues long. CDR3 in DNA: TGTGCCAGCAGCCCCCGGACAGGGGGTAGGGATGAGCAGTTCTTC. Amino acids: CASSPRTGGRDEQFF.

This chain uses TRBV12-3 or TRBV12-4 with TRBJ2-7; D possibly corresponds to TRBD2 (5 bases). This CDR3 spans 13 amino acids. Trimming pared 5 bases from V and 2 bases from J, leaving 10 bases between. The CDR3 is CASSTSGAYEQYF. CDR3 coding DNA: TGTGCCAGCAGTACGAGCGGCGCCTACGAGCAGTACTTC.

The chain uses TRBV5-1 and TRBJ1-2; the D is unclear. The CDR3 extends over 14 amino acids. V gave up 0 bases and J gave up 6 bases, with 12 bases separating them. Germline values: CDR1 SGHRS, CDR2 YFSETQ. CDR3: CASSLGITIDGYTF. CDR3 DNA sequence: TGCGCCAGCAGCTTGGGGATTACTATAGATGGCTACACCTTC. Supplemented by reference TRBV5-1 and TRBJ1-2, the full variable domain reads KAGVTQTPRYLIKTRGQQVTLSCSPISGHRSVSWYQQTPGQGLQFLFEYFSETQRNKGNFPGRFSGRQFSNSRSEMNVSTLELGDSALYLCASSLGITIDGYTFGSGTRLTVV.

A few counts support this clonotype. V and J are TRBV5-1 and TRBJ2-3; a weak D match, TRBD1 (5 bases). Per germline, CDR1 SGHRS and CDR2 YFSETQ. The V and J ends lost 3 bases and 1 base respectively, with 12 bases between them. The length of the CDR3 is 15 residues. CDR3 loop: CASSSGQKRTDTQYF. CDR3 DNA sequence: TGCGCCAGCAGCTCCGGACAAAAGCGCACAGATACGCAGTATTTT.

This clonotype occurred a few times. CDR3: CASSYRGLGSNQPQHF. The CDR3 DNA reads TGTGCCAGCAGTTACCGGGGGCTCGGGAGCAATCAGCCCCAGCATTTT. The J gene is TRBJ1-5, the V gene TRBV6-2 or TRBV6-3, with D perhaps TRBD1 (6 bases). CDR1 and CDR2 from the germline V gene are MNHEY and SVGEGT. V lost 2 bases and J 1 base, leaving 12 bases between the germline ends. The CDR3 sequence is 16 residues long.

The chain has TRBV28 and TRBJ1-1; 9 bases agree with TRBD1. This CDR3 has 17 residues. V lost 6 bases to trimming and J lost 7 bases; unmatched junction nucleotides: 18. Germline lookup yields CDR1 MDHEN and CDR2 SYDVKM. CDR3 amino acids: CASSTPGTGREFGEAFF. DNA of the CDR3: TGTGCCAGCAGCACCCCCGGGACAGGGAGAGAATTCGGTGAAGCTTTCTTT.

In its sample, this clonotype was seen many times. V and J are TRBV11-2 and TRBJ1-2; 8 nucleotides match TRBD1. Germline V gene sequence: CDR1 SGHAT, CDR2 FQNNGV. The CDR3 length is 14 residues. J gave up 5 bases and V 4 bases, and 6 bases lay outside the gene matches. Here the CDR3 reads CASSSGQGRYGYTF. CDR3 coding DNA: TGTGCCAGCAGCTCCGGACAGGGAAGATATGGCTACACCTTC.

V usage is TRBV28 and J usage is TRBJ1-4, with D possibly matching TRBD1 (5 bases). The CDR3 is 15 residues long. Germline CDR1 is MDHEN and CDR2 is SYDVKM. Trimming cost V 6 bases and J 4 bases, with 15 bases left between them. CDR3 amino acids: CASRSGPFNNEKLFF. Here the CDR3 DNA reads TGTGCCAGCAGGTCGGGACCGTTTAATAATGAAAAACTGTTTTTT.

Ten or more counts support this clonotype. The CDR3 loop is CATSRDVSTGNTIYF. In DNA, the CDR3 is TGTGCCACCAGCAGAGACGTCAGTACTGGAAACACCATATATTTT. The chain couples TRBV15 to TRBJ1-3, with D uncertain. V shed 0 bases and J shed 2 bases, with 8 bases lying between them. From germline, CDR1 is LNHNV and CDR2 YYDKDF (reference sequence). CDR3 length equals 15 residues.

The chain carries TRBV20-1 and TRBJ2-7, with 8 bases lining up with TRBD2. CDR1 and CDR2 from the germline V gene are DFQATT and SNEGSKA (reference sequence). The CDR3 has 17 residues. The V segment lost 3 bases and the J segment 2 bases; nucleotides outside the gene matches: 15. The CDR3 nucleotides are TGCAGTGCTAGTTCTTTGGGGACTAGTGAGGTTGCCTACGAGCAGTACTTC. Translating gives CSASSLGTSEVAYEQYF.

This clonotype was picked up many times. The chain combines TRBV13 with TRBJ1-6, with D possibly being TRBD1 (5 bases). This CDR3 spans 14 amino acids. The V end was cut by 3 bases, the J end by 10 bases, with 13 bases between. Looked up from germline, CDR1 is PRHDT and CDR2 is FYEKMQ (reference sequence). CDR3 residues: CASSFIQGRSPLHF. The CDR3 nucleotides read TGTGCCAGCAGCTTTATTCAGGGAAGATCACCCCTCCACTTT.

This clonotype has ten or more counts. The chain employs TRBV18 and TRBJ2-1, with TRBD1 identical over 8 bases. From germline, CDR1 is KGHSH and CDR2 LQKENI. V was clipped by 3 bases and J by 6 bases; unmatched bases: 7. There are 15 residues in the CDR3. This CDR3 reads CASSPQGQEGNEQFF. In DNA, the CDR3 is TGTGCCAGCTCACCCCAGGGACAGGAAGGCAATGAGCAGTTCTTC.